These 8 T cell receptor beta chains were sequenced from one sample in a study of blood T cell repertoires in COVID-19. Here immunoSEQ multiplex PCR was the method, and the copy in TCRdb shows in-frame clones only, minus some. The sample yields about 57,000 clones, around 80% seen once. The sequenced sample consisted of peripheral blood. These receptors originate from a man aged 55 to 70 with acute or convalescent COVID-19.

V is TRBV3-1 (or the pseudogene TRBV3-2) and J is TRBJ1-5, with D unresolved. V dropped 1 base and J dropped 6 bases, with 7 bases sitting between them. This CDR3 comprises 13 residues. Germline loops: CDR1 LGHDT, CDR2 YNNKEL (reference sequence). The CDR3 protein is CASSQGGTQPQHF. In DNA, the CDR3 is TGTGCCAGCAGCCAAGGAGGCACTCAGCCCCAGCATTTT.

This rearrangement joins TRBV12-2 to TRBJ2-7; the D call of TRBD1 is as the table states it, not checked on the DNA. TRBV12-2 is flagged as a pseudogene. The CDR3 consists of 15 residues. As DNA, the CDR3 is TGTGCAAGTCGCCTCCAGGGGGCACTCCCATACGAGCAGTACTTC. The encoded protein is CASRLQGALPYEQYF.

The chain joins TRBV9 to TRBJ2-1; 10 bases fit TRBD1. V lost 4 bases and J lost 10; bases outside the gene matches: 11. The length of the CDR3 is 15 residues. Germline-derived CDR1 and CDR2 are SGDLS and YYNGEE. DNA for the CDR3: TGTGCCAGCAGCTTCGGACAGGGGGAAGGGCGCGAGCAGTTCTTC. Translation gives CASSFGQGEGREQFF.

The chain combines TRBV27 with TRBJ2-3, with 8 bases fitting TRBD2. The germline V gene encodes CDR1 MNHEY and CDR2 SMNVEV (reference sequence). The CDR3 is 17 residues long. V shed 0 bases and J 5 bases; nucleotides not matched to a gene: 10. The CDR3 sequence is CASSLSPPTLAGDTQYF. The CDR3, as DNA: TGTGCCAGCAGTTTATCGCCCCCTACCCTAGCGGGAGATACGCAGTATTTT.

This rearrangement joins TRBV27 to TRBJ1-5; the D gene is possibly TRBD1 (5 bases). Germline values: CDR1 MNHEY, CDR2 SMNVEV (reference sequence). The CDR3 runs to 12 residues. With 6 bases removed from V and 7 bases from J, the gap between germline ends came to 10 bases. The CDR3 sequence is CASRGQEQPQHF. The DNA for the CDR3 is TGTGCCAGCAGGGGGCAAGAACAGCCCCAGCATTTT.

The gene calls are TRBV3-1 (or the pseudogene TRBV3-2) and TRBJ1-4; 7 positions match TRBD1. CDR3 length equals 13 residues. CDR1 LGHDT and CDR2 YNNKEL come from the germline V gene (reference sequence). V trimming: 7 bases; J trimming: 11 bases; junction bases outside the gene matches: 10. The CDR3 coding sequence is TGTGCCAGCACCGACCTCCAGACAGGGAAACTGTTTTTT. Translation: CASTDLQTGKLFF.

This chain links TRBV15 with TRBJ1-3; no clear D gene. The V end lost 1 base, the J end lost 2 bases, and 9 bases lay between the germline ends. CDR1 and CDR2 from the germline V gene are LNHNV and YYDKDF (reference sequence). This CDR3 has 15 amino acids. CDR3 sequence (DNA): TGTGCCACCAGCAGAGTTACGGTTCCTGGAAACACCATATATTTT. Its translation is CATSRVTVPGNTIYF.

The V gene is TRBV28, the J gene TRBJ1-2; D is unresolved. The CDR3 extends over 12 amino acids. V dropped 2 bases and J dropped 6 bases, with 7 bases sitting between them. Germline V gene sequence: CDR1 MDHEN, CDR2 SYDVKM. DNA for the CDR3: TGTGCCAGCAGTTTACTGCAGGATGGCTACACCTTC. Translating it yields CASSLLQDGYTF.